This TCR beta chain was observed in a study of T cell changes during pregnancy in multiple sclerosis. Germline V CDR1 and CDR2: MNHEY, SVGAGI. Trimming took off 2 bases at V and 5 bases at J, with 7 bases between the two ends. The CDR3 has 13 amino acids. Produced via immunoSEQ multiplex PCR; TCRdb's table is partial and in-frame only. The data contain around 34,000 clones, 90% of them seen just once; the ten biggest clones take up around 12%. The genes are TRBV6-5 and TRBJ2-1; possibly TRBD2 for D (5 bases). The receptor comes from a female donor with multiple sclerosis, enrolled in a pregnancy study. The sample in question was CD8+ T cells from peripheral blood mononuclear cells, obtained in the first trimester of pregnancy. CDR3 amino acids: CASSYGSDNEQFF. The DNA of the CDR3 is TGTGCCAGCAGTTACGGTAGCGACAATGAGCAGTTCTTC.